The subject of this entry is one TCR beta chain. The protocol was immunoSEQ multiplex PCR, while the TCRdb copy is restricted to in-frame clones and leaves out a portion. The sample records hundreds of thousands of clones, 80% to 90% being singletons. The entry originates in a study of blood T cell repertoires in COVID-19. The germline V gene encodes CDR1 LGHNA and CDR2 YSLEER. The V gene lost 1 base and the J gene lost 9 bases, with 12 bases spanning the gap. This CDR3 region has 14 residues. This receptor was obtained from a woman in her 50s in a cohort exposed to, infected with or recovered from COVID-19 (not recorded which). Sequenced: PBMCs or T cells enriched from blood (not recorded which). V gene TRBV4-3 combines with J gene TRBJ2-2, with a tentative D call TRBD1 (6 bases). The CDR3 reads CASSQVTGFRELFF. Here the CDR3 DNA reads TGCGCCAGCAGCCAAGTAACAGGGTTTCGGGAGCTGTTTTTT.